The rows below give T cell receptor beta chains drawn from one sample of a study of control samples from healthy donors and cancer patients. Clones were read by immunoSEQ multiplex PCR, and TCRdb kept only the in-frame ones, dropping some. Of roughly 100,000 clones in the sample, approximately 90% were seen once. The specimen sequenced was blood. These receptors all come from a man aged 25 to 40 in good health. Both conserved end residues are trimmed from each CDR3. The order of the fields is J gene, V gene, CDR3 protein.

>TRBJ2-1|TRBV5-1
ASSQLNEQF
>TRBJ2-2|TRBV11-2
ASSLALGGGTGELF
>TRBJ2-7|TRBV25-1
ASSEFWLAVEQY
>TRBJ1-6|TRBV27
ASSFSGEVVSPLH
>TRBJ2-3|TRBV3-1/TRBV3-2
ASSPTSTSTDTQY
>TRBJ2-1|TRBV5-1
ASSLVAGEQF
>TRBJ1-2|TRBV6-5
ASSYGADPTNYGYT
>TRBJ1-4|TRBV12-3/TRBV12-4
ASLGNEKLF
>TRBJ2-1|TRBV4-2
ASSQATSPSYNEQF
>TRBJ1-6|TRBV11-2
ASSLTGVIGSPLH
>TRBJ2-2|TRBV4-3
ASSQDKWTRRGAGELF
>TRBJ2-5|TRBV18
ASSPRGSGETQY
>TRBJ2-7|TRBV10-2
ASSGPTPAEQY
>TRBJ1-5|TRBV27
ASSLREGNQPQH
>TRBJ2-2|TRBV13
ASSLRRGSTGELF
>TRBJ2-1|TRBV11-2
ASVGGGGNEQF
>TRBJ1-5|TRBV5-1
ASSGTGLRNQPQH
>TRBJ1-2|TRBV6-1
ASSELVGLRSGYT
>TRBJ1-1|TRBV6-6
ASRPRDTEAF
>TRBJ2-2|TRBV4-1
ASSLTLAEVLTGELF
>TRBJ1-4|TRBV14
ASSKPGQGLF
>TRBJ1-2|TRBV7-9
ASSLVPGNLYGYT
>TRBJ1-2|TRBV7-9
ASSPLETSGYT
>TRBJ1-2|TRBV5-5
ASSLLTGDHGYT
>TRBJ1-1|TRBV9
ASSPLGSREEAF
>TRBJ2-7|TRBV6-1
ASSDDSPYEQY
>TRBJ1-1|TRBV28
ASSPGTGFTEAF
>TRBJ1-1|TRBV25-1
ASSERGLAF
>TRBJ1-2|TRBV19
ASSAFRGLGYT
>TRBJ2-2|TRBV7-9
ASRERTAGELF
>TRBJ2-3|TRBV29-1
SVARPSGRTADTQY
>TRBJ2-3|TRBV9
ASSLYLGAGTSGGTDTQY
>TRBJ1-5|TRBV30
AWKGQLLDNQPQH
>TRBJ2-5|TRBV24-1
ATSDLYQETQY
>TRBJ2-3|TRBV5-4
ASSQGLAGTTDTQY
>TRBJ2-3|TRBV6-4
ASSDGYRTDTQY
>TRBJ1-2|TRBV5-1
ASSLQGSEGYT
>TRBJ2-3|TRBV3-1/TRBV3-2
ASSQAGPDTQY
>TRBJ2-1|TRBV28
ASSYGGSSVNEQF
>TRBJ2-4|TRBV5-6
ASSLAHQGAKNIQY
>TRBJ1-3|TRBV14
ASSQDVGTASGNTIY
>TRBJ1-5|TRBV7-2
ASSRTDRANQPQH
>TRBJ1-6|TRBV30
ACPPEAGGLYSPLH
>TRBJ2-2|TRBV5-6
ASSLTSGTLTGELF
>TRBJ2-7|TRBV5-4
ASRLDGSSYEQY
>TRBJ2-7|TRBV28
ASSLTVLEQY
>TRBJ2-2|TRBV7-2
ASSFTSTGELF